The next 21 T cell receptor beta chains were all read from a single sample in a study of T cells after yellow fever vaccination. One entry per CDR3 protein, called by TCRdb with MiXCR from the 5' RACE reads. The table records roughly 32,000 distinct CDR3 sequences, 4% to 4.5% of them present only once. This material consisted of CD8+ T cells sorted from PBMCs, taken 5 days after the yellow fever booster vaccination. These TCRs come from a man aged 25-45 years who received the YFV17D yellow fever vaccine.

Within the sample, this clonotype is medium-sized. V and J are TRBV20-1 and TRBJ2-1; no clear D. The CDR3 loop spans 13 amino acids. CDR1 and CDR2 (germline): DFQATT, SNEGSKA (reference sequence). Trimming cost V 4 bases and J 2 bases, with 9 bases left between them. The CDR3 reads CSAKSYTYNEQFF. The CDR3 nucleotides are TGCAGTGCTAAGAGCTATACCTACAATGAGCAGTTCTTC.

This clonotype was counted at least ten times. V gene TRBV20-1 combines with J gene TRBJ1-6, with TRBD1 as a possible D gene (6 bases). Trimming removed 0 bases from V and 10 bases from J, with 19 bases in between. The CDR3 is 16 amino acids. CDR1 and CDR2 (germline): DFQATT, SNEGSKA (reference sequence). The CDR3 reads CSARDRVGAGVSPLHF. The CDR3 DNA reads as TGCAGTGCTAGAGATCGTGTTGGGGCAGGGGTGTCACCCCTCCACTTT.

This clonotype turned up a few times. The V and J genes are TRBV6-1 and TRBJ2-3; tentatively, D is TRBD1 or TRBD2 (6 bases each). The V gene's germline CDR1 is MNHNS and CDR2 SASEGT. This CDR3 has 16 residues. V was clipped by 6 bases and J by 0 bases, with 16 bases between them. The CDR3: CASSSRGQRSTDTQYF. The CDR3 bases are TGTGCCAGCAGCTCCCGGGGGCAGCGGAGCACAGATACGCAGTATTTT.

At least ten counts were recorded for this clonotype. The CDR3 DNA is TGTGCCAGCAGTTCCACCGGGACTAGGGGCAATGAGCAGTTCTTC. This gives the protein CASSSTGTRGNEQFF. V and J are TRBV12-3 or TRBV12-4 and TRBJ2-1; 8 bases align to TRBD2. The CDR3 consists of 15 residues. J gave up 6 bases and V 4 bases, and 8 bases lay outside the gene matches.

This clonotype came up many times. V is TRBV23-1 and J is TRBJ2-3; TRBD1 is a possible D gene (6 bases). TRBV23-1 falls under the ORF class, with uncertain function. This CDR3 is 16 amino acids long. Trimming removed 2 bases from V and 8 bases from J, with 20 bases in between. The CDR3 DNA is TGCGCCAGCAGTCAACCCCCCTACAGGGATGGACGTACGCAGTATTTT. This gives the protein CASSQPPYRDGRTQYF.

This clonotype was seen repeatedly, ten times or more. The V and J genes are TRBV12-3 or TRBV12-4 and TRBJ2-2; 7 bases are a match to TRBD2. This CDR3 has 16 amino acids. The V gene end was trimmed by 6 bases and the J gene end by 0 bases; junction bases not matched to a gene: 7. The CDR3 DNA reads TGTGCCAGCAGCCCCGAGCTAGCGGCGAACACCGGGGAGCTGTTTTTT. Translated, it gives CASSPELAANTGELFF.

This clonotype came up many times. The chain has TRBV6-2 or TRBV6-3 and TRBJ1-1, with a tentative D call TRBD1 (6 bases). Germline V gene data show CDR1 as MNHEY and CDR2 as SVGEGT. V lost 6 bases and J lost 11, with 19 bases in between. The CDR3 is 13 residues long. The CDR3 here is CASRTGRGQQAFF. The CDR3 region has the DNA TGTGCCAGCAGGACAGGTAGAGGTCAGCAGGCTTTCTTT.

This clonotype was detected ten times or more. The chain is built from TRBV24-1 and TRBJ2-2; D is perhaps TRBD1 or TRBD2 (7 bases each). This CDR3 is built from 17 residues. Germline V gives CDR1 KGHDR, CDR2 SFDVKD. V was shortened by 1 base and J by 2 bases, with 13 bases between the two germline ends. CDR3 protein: CATSDFPGGVNTGELFF. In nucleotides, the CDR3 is TGTGCCACCAGTGATTTCCCAGGGGGGGTCAACACCGGGGAGCTGTTTTTT.

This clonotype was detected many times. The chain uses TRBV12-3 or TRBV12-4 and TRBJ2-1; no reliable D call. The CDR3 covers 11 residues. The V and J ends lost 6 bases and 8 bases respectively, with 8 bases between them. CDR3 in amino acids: CASSLHYEQFF. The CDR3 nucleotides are TGTGCCAGCAGCTTACACTATGAGCAGTTCTTC.

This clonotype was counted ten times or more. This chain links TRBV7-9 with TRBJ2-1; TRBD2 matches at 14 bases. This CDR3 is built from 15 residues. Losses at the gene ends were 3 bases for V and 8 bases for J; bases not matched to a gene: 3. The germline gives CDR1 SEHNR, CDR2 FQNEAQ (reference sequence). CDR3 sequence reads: CASSLGTSGSDEQFF. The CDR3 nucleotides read TGTGCCAGCAGCTTGGGGACTAGCGGGAGCGATGAGCAGTTCTTC.

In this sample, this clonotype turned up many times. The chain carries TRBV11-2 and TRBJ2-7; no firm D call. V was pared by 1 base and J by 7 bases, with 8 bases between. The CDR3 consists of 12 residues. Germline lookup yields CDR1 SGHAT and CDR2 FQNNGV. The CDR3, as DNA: TGTGCCAGCAGCTTAGGCAACGTAGAGCAGTACTTC. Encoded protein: CASSLGNVEQYF.

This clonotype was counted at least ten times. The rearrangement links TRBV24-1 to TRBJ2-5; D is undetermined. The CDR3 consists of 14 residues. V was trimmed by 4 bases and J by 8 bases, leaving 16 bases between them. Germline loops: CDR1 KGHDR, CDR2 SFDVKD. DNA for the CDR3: TGTGCCACCAGTGACTCCCTGTCCTTCCGTACCCAGTACTTC. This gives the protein CATSDSLSFRTQYF.

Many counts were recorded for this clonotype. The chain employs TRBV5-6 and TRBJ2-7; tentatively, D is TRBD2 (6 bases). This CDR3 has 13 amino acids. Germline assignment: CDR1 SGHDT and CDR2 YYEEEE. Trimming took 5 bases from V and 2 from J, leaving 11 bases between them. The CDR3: CASSGGITYEQYF. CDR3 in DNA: TGTGCCAGCAGTGGCGGGATAACCTACGAGCAGTACTTC.

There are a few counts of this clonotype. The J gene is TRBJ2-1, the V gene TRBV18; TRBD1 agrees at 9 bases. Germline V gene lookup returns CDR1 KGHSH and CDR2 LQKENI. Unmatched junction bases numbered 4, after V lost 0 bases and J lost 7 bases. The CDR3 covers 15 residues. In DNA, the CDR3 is TGTGCCAGCTCACCACCGGGACAGGGTGAAAATGAGCAGTTCTTC. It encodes CASSPPGQGENEQFF.

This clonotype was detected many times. CDR3 nucleotides: TGTGCCAGCTGGTGGAGTTGGGAAGCGAACACCGGGGAGCTGTTTTTT. This translates into CASWWSWEANTGELFF. The chain couples TRBV2 to TRBJ2-2; D gene ambiguous. V lost 8 bases and J 0 bases, leaving 16 bases between the germline ends. This CDR3 is built from 16 residues. The germline V gene has CDR1 SNHLY and CDR2 FYNNEI.

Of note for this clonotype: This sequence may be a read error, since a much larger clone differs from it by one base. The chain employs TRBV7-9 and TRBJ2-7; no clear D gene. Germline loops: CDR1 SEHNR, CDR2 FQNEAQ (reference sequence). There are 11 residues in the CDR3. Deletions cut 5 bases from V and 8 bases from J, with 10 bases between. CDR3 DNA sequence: TGTGCCAGCAGCCGCCAAGGCAAGCAGTACTTC. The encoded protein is CASSRQGKQYF.

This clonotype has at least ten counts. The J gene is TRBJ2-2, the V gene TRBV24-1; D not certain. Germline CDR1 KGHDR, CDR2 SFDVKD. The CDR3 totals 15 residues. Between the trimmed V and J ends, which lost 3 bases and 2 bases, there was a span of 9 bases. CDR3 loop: CATSDRSSNTGELFF. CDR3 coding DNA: TGTGCCACCAGTGATAGGTCCAGCAACACCGGGGAGCTGTTTTTT.

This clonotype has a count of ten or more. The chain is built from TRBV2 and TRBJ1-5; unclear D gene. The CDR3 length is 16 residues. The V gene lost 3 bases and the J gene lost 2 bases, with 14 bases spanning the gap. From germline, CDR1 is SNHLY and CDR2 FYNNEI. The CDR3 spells CASSDPLGFGNQPQHF. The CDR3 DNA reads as TGTGCCAGCAGTGATCCCCTAGGGTTCGGCAATCAGCCCCAGCATTTT.

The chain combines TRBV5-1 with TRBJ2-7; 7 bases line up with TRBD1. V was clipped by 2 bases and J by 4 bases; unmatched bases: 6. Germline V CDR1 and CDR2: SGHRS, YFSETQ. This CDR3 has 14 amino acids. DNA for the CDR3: TGCGCCAGCAGCTTTACCACAGGGGTGTACGAGCAGTACTTC. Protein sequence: CASSFTTGVYEQYF.

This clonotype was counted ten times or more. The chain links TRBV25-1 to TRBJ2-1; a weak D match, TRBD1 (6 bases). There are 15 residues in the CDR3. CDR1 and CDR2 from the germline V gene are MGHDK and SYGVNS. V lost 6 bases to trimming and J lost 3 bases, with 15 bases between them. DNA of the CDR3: TGTGCCAGCAGCCGAGGACAGCACGACTACAATGAGCAGTTCTTC. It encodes CASSRGQHDYNEQFF.

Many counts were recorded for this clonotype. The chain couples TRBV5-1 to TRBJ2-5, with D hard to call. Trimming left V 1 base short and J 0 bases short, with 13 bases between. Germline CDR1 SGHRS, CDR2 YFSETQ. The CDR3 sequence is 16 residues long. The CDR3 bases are TGCGCCAGCAGCTTGATCGCGGAGATGTACCAAGAGACCCAGTACTTC. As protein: CASSLIAEMYQETQYF. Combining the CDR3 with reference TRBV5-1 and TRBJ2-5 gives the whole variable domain KAGVTQTPRYLIKTRGQQVTLSCSPISGHRSVSWYQQTPGQGLQFLFEYFSETQRNKGNFPGRFSGRQFSNSRSEMNVSTLELGDSALYLCASSLIAEMYQETQYFGPGTRLLVL.